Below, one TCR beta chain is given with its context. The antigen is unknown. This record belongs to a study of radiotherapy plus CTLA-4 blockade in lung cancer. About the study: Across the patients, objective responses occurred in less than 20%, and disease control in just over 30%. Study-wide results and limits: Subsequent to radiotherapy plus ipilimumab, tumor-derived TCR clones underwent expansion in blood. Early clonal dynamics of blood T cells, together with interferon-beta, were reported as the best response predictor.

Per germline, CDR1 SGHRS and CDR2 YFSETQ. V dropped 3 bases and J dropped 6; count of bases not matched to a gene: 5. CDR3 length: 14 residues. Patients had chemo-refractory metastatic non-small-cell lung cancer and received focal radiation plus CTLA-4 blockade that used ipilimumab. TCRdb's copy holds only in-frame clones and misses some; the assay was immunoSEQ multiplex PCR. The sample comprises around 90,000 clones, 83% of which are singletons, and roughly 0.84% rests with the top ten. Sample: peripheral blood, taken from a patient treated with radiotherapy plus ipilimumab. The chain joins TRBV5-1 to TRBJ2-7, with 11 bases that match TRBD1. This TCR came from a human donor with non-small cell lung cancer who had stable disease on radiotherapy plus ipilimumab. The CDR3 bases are TGCGCCAGCAGCTCCGGACAGGGGGCTAGCGAGCAGTACTTC. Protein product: CASSSGQGASEQYF.